The next 21 T cell receptor beta chains were all read from a single sample in a study of T cell changes during pregnancy in multiple sclerosis. Libraries were prepared by immunoSEQ multiplex PCR; TCRdb keeps only in-frame clonotypes and omits some of them. The sample has roughly 93,000 clones, approximately 90% seen once. Sequenced here: peripheral blood, sampled before pregnancy. The receptors here all came from a female donor with multiple sclerosis, enrolled in a pregnancy study.

The rearrangement uses TRBV5-1 and TRBJ1-5; maybe TRBD1 (6 bases). Deletions cut 0 bases from V and 6 bases from J, with 10 bases between. Germline CDR1 is SGHRS and CDR2 is YFSETQ. The length of the CDR3 is 14 residues. The CDR3 reads CASSLVGGIQPQHF. CDR3 bases: TGCGCCAGCAGCTTGGTTGGGGGCATTCAGCCCCAGCATTTT.

The chain uses TRBV29-1 and TRBJ2-7, with 7 bases lining up with TRBD1. CDR3 length: 13 amino acids. Trimming removed 7 bases from V and 0 bases from J; junction bases left unmatched: 6. Looked up from germline, CDR1 is SQVTM and CDR2 is ANQGSEA. This chain's CDR3 is CSASTGSSYEQYF. The DNA of the CDR3 is TGCAGCGCCTCGACAGGGAGCTCCTACGAGCAGTACTTC.

The gene calls are TRBV5-1 and TRBJ1-3; D not resolved. V shed 4 bases and J shed 4 bases, with 12 bases lying between them. In germline, CDR1 is SGHRS, CDR2 YFSETQ. This CDR3 has 14 amino acids. As DNA, the CDR3 is TGCGCCAGCAGCCCCACGGGTACGGGAAACACCATATATTTT. Translating gives CASSPTGTGNTIYF.

This chain links TRBV7-9 with TRBJ2-1; 9 nucleotides agree with TRBD1. Trimming cost V 4 bases and J 3 bases; bases outside gene matches: 4. Germline V gene lookup returns CDR1 SEHNR and CDR2 FQNEAQ (reference sequence). This CDR3 spans 15 amino acids. The CDR3 loop reads CASSYRDRDYNEQFF. The CDR3 DNA reads as TGTGCCAGCAGCTACCGGGACAGGGACTACAATGAGCAGTTCTTC. Supplemented by reference TRBV7-9 and TRBJ2-1, the full variable domain reads DTGVSQNPRHKITKRGQNVTFRCDPISEHNRLYWYRQTLGQGPEFLTYFQNEAQLEKSRLLSDRFSAERPKGSFSTLEIQRTEQGDSAMYLCASSYRDRDYNEQFFGPGTRLTVL.

This chain connects TRBV13 to TRBJ1-5; maybe TRBD1 (6 bases). CDR3 length: 17 amino acids. The V end lost 2 bases, the J end lost 4 bases, and 18 bases lay between the germline ends. Germline V gene sequence: CDR1 PRHDT, CDR2 FYEKMQ (reference sequence). For the CDR3, the DNA is TGTGCCAGCAGCTTACCCCCCAGGGACAAGCATAATCAGCCCCAGCATTTT. Residues: CASSLPPRDKHNQPQHF. Full variable domain (missing parts from reference TRBV13 and TRBJ1-5): AAGVIQSPRHLIKEKRETATLKCYPIPRHDTVYWYQQGPGQDPQFLISFYEKMQSDKGSIPDRFSAQQFSDYHSELNMSSLELGDSALYFCASSLPPRDKHNQPQHFGDGTRLSIL.

This chain links TRBV7-8 with TRBJ1-4; D gene uncertain. The CDR3 contains 18 residues. V was shortened by 5 bases and J by 0 bases, with 19 bases between the two germline ends. CDR1 is SGHVS and CDR2 is FQNEAQ in the germline V gene. CDR3: CASSLRGIASATNEKLFF. The CDR3 DNA sequence: TGTGCCAGCAGCCTCCGGGGTATTGCCTCTGCAACTAATGAAAAACTGTTTTTT. The variable domain in full, completed from reference TRBV7-8 and TRBJ1-4, reads GAGVSQSPRYKVAKRGQDVALRCDPISGHVSLFWYQQALGQGPEFLTYFQNEAQLDKSGLPSDRFFAERPEGSVSTLKIQRTQQEDSAVYLCASSLRGIASATNEKLFFGSGTQLSVL.

This clone was found once. The V gene is TRBV7-6, the J gene TRBJ1-3; TRBD1 might be the D (6 bases). Germline assignment: CDR1 SGHVS and CDR2 FNYEAQ. The CDR3 is made up of 17 amino acids. The ends were cut back, 0 bases at V and 0 bases at J, with 12 bases in the middle. CDR3 in amino acids: CASSLAGGPLSGNTIYF. DNA of the CDR3: TGTGCCAGCAGCTTAGCAGGGGGTCCTCTCTCTGGAAACACCATATATTTT.

The chain is built from TRBV5-1 and TRBJ2-7; 7 bases map to TRBD1. The germline V gene has CDR1 SGHRS and CDR2 YFSETQ. This CDR3 region has 15 residues. J gave up 0 bases and V 2 bases, and 5 bases lay outside the gene matches. Written as DNA, the CDR3 is TGCGCCAGCAGCTTCGGACAGGTTAACTCCTACGAGCAGTACTTC. Translated, it gives CASSFGQVNSYEQYF. Full variable domain (outside the CDR3, taken from reference TRBV5-1 and TRBJ2-7): KAGVTQTPRYLIKTRGQQVTLSCSPISGHRSVSWYQQTPGQGLQFLFEYFSETQRNKGNFPGRFSGRQFSNSRSEMNVSTLELGDSALYLCASSFGQVNSYEQYFGPGTRLTVT.

The chain uses TRBV5-1 and TRBJ1-2; D unresolved. V lost 5 bases to trimming and J lost 4 bases, with 15 bases between them. The CDR3 runs 14 residues. CDR1 is SGHRS, CDR2 YFSETQ, per germline. DNA for the CDR3: TGCGCCAGCAGAGTTGAGGGAGGGTTCTATGGCTACACCTTC. This codes for CASRVEGGFYGYTF.

The chain carries TRBV10-2 and TRBJ1-5; 9 nucleotides align to TRBD1. Germline V gene data show CDR1 as WSHSY and CDR2 as SAAADI. The CDR3 totals 15 residues. The V gene end was trimmed by 3 bases and the J gene end by 5 bases; junction bases not matched to a gene: 5. The CDR3 DNA sequence: TGCGCCAGCAGTGATACGGGACAGGGTGATCAGCCCCAGCATTTT. Its translation: CASSDTGQGDQPQHF.

The J gene is TRBJ1-5, the V gene TRBV11-3, with D possibly matching TRBD1 (5 bases). This CDR3 region has 16 residues. The V end was cut by 3 bases, the J end by 9 bases, with 21 bases between. Germline lookup yields CDR1 SGHNT and CDR2 YENEEA. The CDR3 spells CASSFTGPPREGPQHF. CDR3 coding DNA: TGTGCCAGCAGCTTTACGGGCCCCCCCAGGGAAGGGCCCCAGCATTTT. The entire variable domain, with the rest obtained from reference TRBV11-3 and TRBJ1-5, is as follows: EAGVVQSPRYKIIEKKQPVAFWCNPISGHNTLYWYLQNLGQGPELLIRYENEEAVDDSQLPKDRFSAERLKGVDSTLKIQPAELGDSAVYLCASSFTGPPREGPQHFGDGTRLSIL.

This rearrangement joins TRBV5-4 to TRBJ1-2, with 8 bases that match TRBD1. From germline, CDR1 is SGHNT and CDR2 YYREEE (reference sequence). This CDR3 has 15 amino acids. Trimming cost V 3 bases and J 6 bases; bases outside gene matches: 10. The CDR3 DNA is TGTGCCAGCAGCTCCCGGACCCGACAGGGGAATGGCTACACCTTC. This codes for CASSSRTRQGNGYTF.

This chain uses TRBV7-3 with TRBJ1-1; D gene ambiguous. Germline CDR1 reads SGHTA; CDR2 reads FQGTGA. This CDR3 contains 14 residues. The V end lost 6 bases, the J end lost 6 bases, and 17 bases lay between the germline ends. In DNA form, the CDR3 reads TGTGCCAGCAGATTTCCACTAGGTTTCCCTGAAGCTTTCTTT. Translated, it gives CASRFPLGFPEAFF.

This clone was detected once. This rearrangement joins TRBV6-6 to TRBJ2-1, with TRBD2 as a possible D gene (6 bases). The V gene's germline CDR1 is MNHNY and CDR2 SVGAGI (reference sequence). The CDR3 spans 16 residues. The ends were cut back, 2 bases at V and 2 bases at J, with 13 bases in the middle. DNA for the CDR3: TGTGCCAGCAGTTACGGCGGGGACGGAACCTACAATGAGCAGTTCTTC. The encoded protein is CASSYGGDGTYNEQFF.

This sequence joins TRBV28 and TRBJ2-7; no reliable D call. V was cut by 3 bases and J by 6 bases, with 21 bases left in between. The CDR3 runs to 16 residues. The germline V gene encodes CDR1 MDHEN and CDR2 SYDVKM. In DNA, the CDR3 is TGTGCCAGCAGTTTCTCTCGATTTGGCGGTCATGGCGAGCAGTACTTC. It codes for CASSFSRFGGHGEQYF.

J is TRBJ2-5 and V is TRBV7-3; D perhaps matches TRBD2 (7 bases). Trimming took 5 bases from V and 4 from J, leaving 20 bases between them. The CDR3 runs 16 residues. CDR1 is SGHTA, CDR2 FQGTGA, per germline. The DNA of the CDR3 is TGTGCCAGCAGCAAGTATGCGGGGGCGAACCCAGAGACCCAGTACTTC. Translating gives CASSKYAGANPETQYF.

The chain carries TRBV19 and TRBJ1-6, with D possibly matching TRBD1 (6 bases). V gave up 6 bases and J gave up 1 base, with 16 bases separating them. CDR1 is LNHDA and CDR2 is SQIVND in the germline V gene (reference sequence). The CDR3 is 17 residues long. CDR3 DNA sequence: TGTGCCAGTAGGCCTAGGGGGGGCGCGTCCTATAATTCACCCCTCCACTTT. Its protein product is CASRPRGGASYNSPLHF. The full variable domain, in which reference TRBV19 and TRBJ1-6 provide the parts outside the CDR3, is DGGITQSPKYLFRKEGQNVTLSCEQNLNHDAMYWYRQDPGQGLRLIYYSQIVNDFQKGDIAEGYSVSREKKESFPLTVTSAQKNPTAFYLCASRPRGGASYNSPLHFGNGTRLTVT.

The chain is built from TRBV19 and TRBJ2-3; a possible D gene is TRBD1 (6 bases). This CDR3 is built from 12 residues. V lost 5 bases and J 5 bases, leaving 8 bases between the germline ends. CDR1 is LNHDA and CDR2 is SQIVND in the germline V gene (reference sequence). DNA for the CDR3: TGTGCCAGTAGTCAGGGGAGAGATACGCAGTATTTT. This translates into CASSQGRDTQYF.

The chain employs TRBV7-9 and TRBJ2-7; possibly TRBD1 for D (5 bases). The germline CDR1 and CDR2 sequences are SEHNR and FQNEAQ (reference sequence). Trimming cost V 9 bases and J 5 bases, with 23 bases left between them. This CDR3 is built from 15 residues. Here the CDR3 reads CASGVTQSGYDEQYF. DNA of the CDR3: TGTGCCAGTGGTGTAACGCAGTCAGGGTATGACGAGCAGTACTTC.

The rearrangement links TRBV30 to TRBJ2-5, with D hard to call. The germline V gene encodes CDR1 GTSNPN and CDR2 SVGIG (reference sequence). Between the trimmed V and J ends, which lost 4 bases and 5 bases, there was a span of 17 bases. CDR3 size: 14 residues. Here the CDR3 DNA reads TGTGCCTGGACAATGGCTAGGAGATTGGAGACCCAGTACTTC. It codes for CAWTMARRLETQYF. Together with reference TRBV30 and TRBJ2-5, the CDR3 gives the full variable domain: SQTIHQWPATLVQPVGSPLSLECTVEGTSNPNLYWYRQAAGRGLQLLFYSVGIGQISSEVPQNLSASRPQDRQFILSSKKLLLSDSGFYLCAWTMARRLETQYFGPGTRLLVL.

J is TRBJ2-1 and V is TRBV11-3; D gene uncertain. V was cut by 4 bases and J by 5 bases, with 3 bases left in between. The CDR3 totals 11 residues. Germline V gene sequence: CDR1 SGHNT, CDR2 YENEEA. Here the CDR3 reads CASSSDNEQFF. The CDR3 region has the DNA TGTGCCAGCAGCTCTGACAATGAGCAGTTCTTC.